Presented here are 3 T cell receptor beta chains from one specimen sequenced in a study of T-cell reconstitution after alpha-beta-depleted transplantation in children. Library preparation (for TCRbeta) was performed with unique molecular identifiers. Each CDR3 protein gets one entry after TCRdb re-called the PCR reads with MiXCR. Of about 170,000 distinct CDR3 sequences listed, 11% are singletons. This material consisted of PBMCs, taken before TCRalphabeta/CD19-depleted stem cell transplant. The receptors were gathered from a boy between 2 and 10 years old with acute myeloid leukemia, due to receive a stem cell transplant.

This clonotype was recorded many times. As DNA, the CDR3 is TGCAGTGCTCTCATCGCCACAGGGGCGTACCAAGAGACCCAGTACTTC. Translation: CSALIATGAYQETQYF. The chain employs TRBV20-1 and TRBJ2-5, with 7 nucleotides matching TRBD1. V was pared by 5 bases and J by 0 bases, with 12 bases of the junction left unmatched. The CDR3 contains 16 residues. Germline assignment: CDR1 DFQATT and CDR2 SNEGSKA (reference sequence).

This clonotype was seen at least ten times. CDR3 region: CASSPATGTDTQYF. CDR3 nucleotides: TGTGCCAGCTCACCGGCCACGGGCACAGATACGCAGTATTTT. This chain links TRBV18 with TRBJ2-3; the D is unclear. V dropped 3 bases and J dropped 1 base, with 8 bases sitting between them. Germline V gene data show CDR1 as KGHSH and CDR2 as LQKENI. This CDR3 has 14 amino acids.

This clonotype was found many times. The chain links TRBV2 to TRBJ1-2, with a tentative D call TRBD1 (5 bases). The germline V gene has CDR1 SNHLY and CDR2 FYNNEI. The CDR3 extends over 16 amino acids. V was clipped by 5 bases and J by 0 bases, with 16 bases between them. CDR3 amino acids: CASSFINRSTNYGYTF. The CDR3 nucleotides are TGTGCCAGCAGTTTTATAAACAGGAGCACTAACTATGGCTACACCTTC.